The 30 T cell receptor beta chains listed next were all sequenced from one sample in a study of blood T cell repertoires in COVID-19. The data were produced by immunoSEQ multiplex PCR, yet TCRdb's version contains in-frame clones alone and is incomplete. The sample holds approximately 90,000 clones, 81% seen once. Sequences were obtained from peripheral blood. These receptors were obtained from an elderly man with active or convalescent COVID-19.

The chain links TRBV28 to TRBJ1-1; TRBD1 might be the D (5 bases). The CDR3 totals 14 residues. The germline V and J ends were trimmed by 3 bases and 4 bases, with 12 bases remaining between them. Germline V lookup: CDR1 MDHEN, CDR2 SYDVKM. The CDR3 loop is CASSLGTLGTEAFF. The CDR3 nucleotides read TGTGCCAGCAGTTTGGGGACTTTGGGCACTGAAGCTTTCTTT.

This chain uses TRBV6-2 or TRBV6-3 with TRBJ1-5; D ambiguous. This CDR3 spans 12 amino acids. V was clipped by 6 bases and J by 5 bases, with 8 bases between them. Germline CDR1 and CDR2: MNHEY and SVGEGT. The CDR3 loop is CASSRGYQPQHF. DNA for the CDR3: TGTGCCAGCAGCCGCGGATATCAGCCCCAGCATTTT.

V is TRBV2 and J is TRBJ1-2; 7 bases line up with TRBD1. This CDR3 spans 16 amino acids. Germline V lookup: CDR1 SNHLY, CDR2 FYNNEI. V shed 6 bases, J shed 6 bases, and the junction held 16 bases outside the gene matches. CDR3 sequence reads: CASRRGGSRGQDGYTF. The DNA of the CDR3 is TGTGCCAGCAGGCGAGGAGGAAGTAGGGGGCAGGATGGCTACACCTTC. Full variable domain (remainder filled in from reference TRBV2 and TRBJ1-2): EPEVTQTPSHQVTQMGQEVILRCVPISNHLYFYWYRQILGQKVEFLVSFYNNEISEKSEIFDDQFSVERPDGSNFTLKIRSTKLEDSAMYFCASRRGGSRGQDGYTFGSGTRLTVV.

This chain uses TRBV28 with TRBJ2-7, with a weak D call TRBD2 (6 bases). CDR3 length: 14 residues. Germline V lookup: CDR1 MDHEN, CDR2 SYDVKM. The ends were cut back, 0 bases at V and 6 bases at J, with 12 bases in the middle. Here the CDR3 reads CASSLWGEAVEQYF. The CDR3 DNA reads as TGTGCCAGCAGTTTATGGGGGGAGGCTGTCGAGCAGTACTTC.

This clone was observed a single time. This chain uses TRBV29-1 with TRBJ2-1, with 12 bases lining up with TRBD1. Per the germline V gene, CDR1 is SQVTM and CDR2 is ANQGSEA. V lost 6 bases to trimming and J lost 7 bases; unmatched junction nucleotides: 7. CDR3 length equals 14 residues. Here the CDR3 reads CSVTGQGARNEQFF. The CDR3 region has the DNA TGCAGCGTAACGGGACAGGGGGCGCGAAATGAGCAGTTCTTC.

This clone occurred once. V and J are TRBV24-1 and TRBJ1-5; TRBD1 agrees at 8 bases. Trimming cost V 8 bases and J 3 bases; bases outside gene matches: 17. CDR1 and CDR2 (germline): KGHDR, SFDVKD. The CDR3 has 18 residues. In nucleotides, the CDR3 is TGTGCCACCAATTCCTTATTCAGGGGGCGAAATGACAATCAGCCCCAGCATTTT. Translation: CATNSLFRGRNDNQPQHF.

As concerns this clone: A junction end diverges from the germline sequence, so it may reflect a read error. The gene calls are TRBV7-3 and TRBJ2-1; D ambiguous. The CDR3 has 11 residues. In germline, CDR1 is SGHTA, CDR2 FQGTGA. The chain's CDR3 is CASSSNNEQFF. The CDR3 DNA sequence: TGTGCCAGCAGCTCCAACAATGAGCAGTTCTTC.

V gene TRBV3-1 (or the pseudogene TRBV3-2) combines with J gene TRBJ2-1; TRBD2 aligns across 8 bases. With V trimmed by 2 bases and J by 7 bases, 7 bases remained unmatched. The CDR3 totals 15 residues. Germline V gene sequence: CDR1 LGHDT, CDR2 YNNKEL (reference sequence). The CDR3 here is CASSQIGGGGNEQFF. CDR3 nucleotide sequence: TGTGCCAGCAGCCAAATTGGCGGCGGGGGGAATGAGCAGTTCTTC.

The chain has TRBV30 and TRBJ1-4; 7 bases align to TRBD1. V was clipped by 2 bases and J by 0 bases; unmatched bases: 3. This CDR3 has 15 amino acids. Per germline, CDR1 GTSNPN and CDR2 SVGIG (reference sequence). CDR3 sequence reads: CAWSTGVATNEKLFF. The CDR3 region has the DNA TGTGCCTGGAGTACAGGGGTAGCAACTAATGAAAAACTGTTTTTT.

The rearrangement joins TRBV7-8 to TRBJ1-2; weak D call: TRBD1 (5 bases). CDR1 is SGHVS and CDR2 is FQNEAQ in the germline V gene. The CDR3 loop spans 13 amino acids. Trimming took off 5 bases at V and 8 bases at J, with 15 bases between the two ends. The CDR3 DNA is TGTGCCAGCAGCCCGGCGGGGGGTAGGGGCTACACCTTC. It encodes CASSPAGGRGYTF.

J is TRBJ2-3 and V is TRBV14; 11 nucleotides agree with TRBD2. Germline assignment: CDR1 SGHDN and CDR2 FVKESK. The CDR3 covers 17 residues. Germline trimming cut 4 bases from V and 2 bases from J; bases unmatched to any gene: 8. The CDR3 coding sequence is TGTGCCAGCAGCCGCGCTAGCGGGGGGACGAACACAGATACGCAGTATTTT. Amino acids: CASSRASGGTNTDTQYF.

The CDR3 loop is CASSSSAVSIYEQYF. In DNA form, the CDR3 reads TGTGCCAGCAGCTCCAGCGCGGTATCGATTTACGAGCAGTACTTC. V is TRBV7-2 and J is TRBJ2-7; D remains unclear. The CDR3 length is 15 residues. From germline, CDR1 is SGHTA and CDR2 FQGNSA. V lost 4 bases and J 4 bases, leaving 17 bases between the germline ends.

This rearrangement joins TRBV20-1 to TRBJ1-1, with D maybe TRBD1 (6 bases). This CDR3 has 11 residues. Looked up from germline, CDR1 is DFQATT and CDR2 is SNEGSKA (reference sequence). The V end was cut by 5 bases, the J end by 9 bases, with 13 bases between. DNA for the CDR3: TGCAGTGCTGGACAGATGGGGCAAGCTTTCTTT. This translates into CSAGQMGQAFF.

CDR3 region: CATTKRGGLNTEAFF. The CDR3, as DNA: TGCGCCACCACCAAGAGGGGGGGCCTGAACACTGAAGCTTTCTTT. This chain connects TRBV4-1 to TRBJ1-1; D perhaps matches TRBD1 (6 bases). The CDR3 sequence is 15 residues long. V lost 10 bases, J lost 0 bases, and 18 bases lay in between. Germline V gene lookup returns CDR1 MGHRA and CDR2 YSYEKL.

The V call is TRBV19, the J call TRBJ2-3; the match to TRBD1 covers 9 bases. V lost 3 bases to trimming and J lost 1 base; unmatched junction nucleotides: 2. This CDR3 region has 15 residues. Germline V gives CDR1 LNHDA, CDR2 SQIVND (reference sequence). The CDR3 spells CASSIRDRGTDTQYF. The CDR3 DNA sequence: TGTGCCAGTAGTATCCGGGACAGGGGCACAGATACGCAGTATTTT.

The gene calls are TRBV5-1 and TRBJ1-6; 9 nucleotides agree with TRBD1. The CDR3 length is 17 residues. From germline, CDR1 is SGHRS and CDR2 YFSETQ. V shed 1 base and J 7 bases; nucleotides not matched to a gene: 9. The CDR3 loop is CASSLTGGSTGNSPLHF. Here the CDR3 DNA reads TGCGCCAGCAGCTTGACAGGGGGCTCCACAGGGAATTCACCCCTCCACTTT.

The chain uses TRBV11-2 and TRBJ1-4; D remains ambiguous. The CDR3 extends over 16 amino acids. The V and J ends lost 5 bases and 4 bases respectively, with 17 bases between them. In germline, CDR1 is SGHAT, CDR2 FQNNGV. CDR3 DNA: TGTGCCAGCAGCCTACACAGTTGGGCGAGTAATGAAAAACTGTTTTTT. Encoded protein: CASSLHSWASNEKLFF.

This chain uses TRBV5-1 with TRBJ2-1; TRBD1 is a possible D gene (5 bases). The germline gives CDR1 SGHRS, CDR2 YFSETQ. Between the trimmed V and J ends, which lost 5 bases and 0 bases, there was a span of 12 bases. CDR3 length equals 15 residues. The CDR3 nucleotides read TGCGCCAGCAGTTCTCAGGGCGGCTCCTACAATGAGCAGTTCTTC. Encoded protein: CASSSQGGSYNEQFF.

Many counts were recorded for this clone. The chain recombines TRBV3-1 (or the pseudogene TRBV3-2) with TRBJ1-3; D gene ambiguous. Germline V lookup: CDR1 LGHDT, CDR2 YNNKEL (reference sequence). The length of the CDR3 is 13 residues. Trimming took off 2 bases at V and 4 bases at J, with 6 bases between the two ends. CDR3 amino acids: CASSQRRGNTIYF. CDR3 coding DNA: TGTGCCAGCAGCCAAAGGCGGGGAAACACCATATATTTT.

The gene calls are TRBV12-5 and TRBJ1-2, with TRBD1 identical over 10 bases. With V trimmed by 3 bases and J by 6 bases, 4 bases remained unmatched. In germline, CDR1 is LGHNT, CDR2 FRNRAP. This CDR3 spans 14 amino acids. This CDR3 reads CASGLGTGVDGYTF. Here the CDR3 DNA reads TGTGCTAGTGGTTTAGGGACAGGGGTCGATGGCTACACCTTC.

The table lists this clone with a few counts. The gene calls are TRBV7-2 and TRBJ2-7; D is ambiguous. The CDR3 is 15 residues long. With 4 bases removed from V and 3 bases from J, the gap between germline ends came to 16 bases. Germline V CDR1 and CDR2: SGHTA, FQGNSA. The CDR3, as DNA: TGTGCCAGCAGCTCCCAGGCGACGGCGATCTACGAGCAGTACTTC. Translating it yields CASSSQATAIYEQYF.

The V and J genes are TRBV7-2 and TRBJ1-6, with D uncertain. Germline CDR1 SGHTA, CDR2 FQGNSA. Trimming took off 5 bases at V and 8 bases at J, with 13 bases between the two ends. The CDR3 consists of 14 residues. The CDR3 here is CASSPSGRDSPLHF. CDR3 nucleotide sequence: TGTGCCAGCAGCCCGTCGGGGAGGGATTCACCCCTCCACTTT.

The V gene is TRBV24-1, the J gene TRBJ1-6, with 10 bases fitting TRBD1. The CDR3 extends over 17 amino acids. J gave up 4 bases and V 6 bases, and 8 bases lay outside the gene matches. Germline CDR1 reads KGHDR; CDR2 reads SFDVKD. The CDR3 region is CATSSVRDRGYNSPLHF. The CDR3 DNA sequence: TGTGCCACCAGTTCCGTCCGGGACAGGGGTTATAATTCACCCCTCCACTTT.

This chain connects TRBV25-1 to TRBJ1-4, with 7 bases matching TRBD1. CDR1 and CDR2 from the germline V gene are MGHDK and SYGVNS. The CDR3 is made up of 14 amino acids. This CDR3 is CANSEYRTGGKLFF. CDR3 DNA sequence: TGTGCTAACAGTGAATACCGGACAGGAGGAAAACTGTTTTTT.

J is TRBJ2-3 and V is TRBV19; TRBD1 aligns across 9 bases. Germline values: CDR1 LNHDA, CDR2 SQIVND (reference sequence). CDR3 length: 16 residues. V lost 4 bases and J lost 1; bases outside the gene matches: 6. The CDR3 region has the DNA TGTGCCAGTAGTAGCAACCGGGACAGGGGCACAGATACGCAGTATTTT. It codes for CASSSNRDRGTDTQYF.

This clone is a singleton in its sample. J is TRBJ2-5 and V is TRBV5-6, with 9 bases that match TRBD2. Germline-derived CDR1 and CDR2 are SGHDT and YYEEEE. V trimming: 4 bases; J trimming: 5 bases; junction bases outside the gene matches: 9. The CDR3 runs to 15 residues. The CDR3 spells CASSAGGLAWETQYF. CDR3 in DNA: TGTGCCAGCAGCGCGGGGGGACTAGCATGGGAGACCCAGTACTTC. Filled out from reference TRBV5-6 and TRBJ2-5, the complete variable domain reads DAGVTQSPTHLIKTRGQQVTLRCSPKSGHDTVSWYQQALGQGPQFIFQYYEEEERQRGNFPDRFSGHQFPNYSSELNVNALLLGDSALYLCASSAGGLAWETQYFGPGTRLLVL.

The V call is TRBV7-9, the J call TRBJ1-6, with D tentatively TRBD1 (5 bases). The germline V and J ends were trimmed by 1 base and 10 bases, with 11 bases remaining between them. The CDR3 contains 14 residues. Germline-derived CDR1 and CDR2 are SEHNR and FQNEAQ (reference sequence). Here the CDR3 DNA reads TGTGCCAGCAGCTTAGTTCAGGGTGGATCACCCCTCCACTTT. Translating it yields CASSLVQGGSPLHF.

Only a few counts were recorded for this clone. V is TRBV20-1 and J is TRBJ1-2; D remains unclear. V lost 0 bases, J lost 6 bases, and 5 bases lay in between. CDR3 length: 11 amino acids. Germline V lookup: CDR1 DFQATT, CDR2 SNEGSKA (reference sequence). The CDR3 reads CSARELNGYTF. In DNA, the CDR3 is TGCAGTGCTAGAGAACTAAATGGCTACACCTTC.

The J gene is TRBJ1-2, the V gene TRBV5-4; D is uncertain. CDR3 length equals 13 residues. V shed 4 bases and J shed 2 bases, with 9 bases lying between them. Looked up from germline, CDR1 is SGHNT and CDR2 is YYREEE (reference sequence). CDR3 region: CASSTIRNYGYTF. In DNA, the CDR3 is TGTGCCAGCAGCACCATTCGGAACTATGGCTACACCTTC.

The chain couples TRBV9 to TRBJ2-5; TRBD1 matches at 10 bases. V gave up 2 bases and J gave up 7 bases; unmatched junction bases: 8. The CDR3 runs to 15 residues. Germline values: CDR1 SGDLS, CDR2 YYNGEE. CDR3 DNA sequence: TGTGCCAGCAGCGTTCACCCGACAGGGGGCGTGACCCAGTACTTC. This sequence encodes CASSVHPTGGVTQYF.